These 13 T cell receptor beta chains were sequenced from one sample in a study of Ad26.COV2.S vaccination and SARS-CoV-2 variants. Data came from immunoSEQ multiplex PCR; TCRdb stores just in-frame clones and leaves some out. The profile shows about 87,000 clones, about four fifths of them singletons. Sequencing was performed on peripheral blood, taken after recovery from COVID-19. Source of these receptors: a human donor who had recovered from COVID-19.

V gene TRBV6-5 combines with J gene TRBJ2-7; 7 bases agree with TRBD2. V gave up 6 bases and J gave up 0 bases; unmatched junction bases: 2. The CDR3 totals 13 residues. Germline V gene lookup returns CDR1 MNHEY and CDR2 SVGAGI. CDR3 sequence: CASRSSGSYEQYF. CDR3 nucleotides: TGTGCCAGCAGGTCTAGCGGCTCCTACGAGCAGTACTTC.

V and J are TRBV5-1 and TRBJ1-4, with no clear D. Germline V gene lookup returns CDR1 SGHRS and CDR2 YFSETQ. The CDR3 is 13 residues long. With 4 bases removed from V and 8 bases from J, the gap between germline ends came to 12 bases. The CDR3 loop reads CASSVSSGEKLFF. The CDR3 region has the DNA TGCGCCAGCAGCGTCTCATCTGGGGAAAAACTGTTTTTT.

As concerns this clone: The sample contains more than one DNA sequence encoding this CDR3. The chain combines TRBV6-2 or TRBV6-3 with TRBJ2-2; D unclear. This CDR3 spans 12 amino acids. V gave up 4 bases and J gave up 0 bases, with 0 bases separating them. In germline, CDR1 is MNHEY, CDR2 SVGEGT. Here the CDR3 reads CASSSNTGELFF. CDR3 sequence (DNA): TGTGCCAGCAGTTCGAACACCGGGGAGCTGTTTTTT.

The chain recombines TRBV20-1 with TRBJ1-3; TRBD1 might be the D (5 bases). The germline V gene encodes CDR1 DFQATT and CDR2 SNEGSKA (reference sequence). Trimming removed 5 bases from V and 10 bases from J, with 12 bases in between. CDR3 size: 11 residues. CDR3 DNA sequence: TGCAGTGCTGGAGTAGGGGTGACCATATATTTT. It translates to CSAGVGVTIYF.

This chain uses TRBV12-5 with TRBJ2-1; 7 nucleotides align to TRBD2. The CDR3 covers 14 residues. Germline V gene data show CDR1 as LGHNT and CDR2 as FRNRAP. After removal of 5 bases from V and 1 base from J, the junction contained 2 bases not matched to a gene. The CDR3: CASGTGGSYNEQFF. Here the CDR3 DNA reads TGTGCTAGTGGTACGGGGGGTTCCTACAATGAGCAGTTCTTC. The full variable domain, its missing parts supplied by reference TRBV12-5 and TRBJ2-1, is DARVTQTPRHKVTEMGQEVTMRCQPILGHNTVFWYRQTMMQGLELLAYFRNRAPLDDSGMPKDRFSAEMPDATLATLKIQPSEPRDSAVYFCASGTGGSYNEQFFGPGTRLTVL.

V gene TRBV28 combines with J gene TRBJ2-2; the D call may be TRBD1 or TRBD2 (5 bases each). The CDR3 consists of 16 residues. Trimming removed 9 bases at V and 2 bases at J, with 19 bases between. Germline values: CDR1 MDHEN, CDR2 SYDVKM. The CDR3 DNA follows: TGTGCCAGTTCCCCTCCGGGGCACAAAAACACCGGGGAGCTGTTTTTT. It is translated as CASSPPGHKNTGELFF.

This clone was observed a single time. In DNA, the CDR3 is TGTGCCAGCAGCGCCGGGACAGGGTCCTACAATGAGCAGTTCTTC. Translated: CASSAGTGSYNEQFF. This chain links TRBV6-4 with TRBJ2-1; 9 nucleotides match TRBD1. After removal of 6 bases from V and 1 base from J, the junction contained 4 bases not matched to a gene. This CDR3 comprises 15 residues. Germline V gene data show CDR1 as MRHNA and CDR2 as SNTAGT.

This clone was seen only once. The chain combines TRBV11-3 with TRBJ2-7; D call uncertain. Looked up from germline, CDR1 is SGHNT and CDR2 is YENEEA. The germline V and J ends were trimmed by 5 bases and 4 bases, with 12 bases remaining between them. The CDR3 extends over 13 amino acids. The CDR3 sequence: CASSALAAYEQYF. In DNA form, the CDR3 reads TGTGCCAGCAGCGCGCTGGCGGCGTACGAGCAGTACTTC.

V usage is TRBV9 and J usage is TRBJ2-7, with D possibly being TRBD2 (6 bases). This CDR3 region has 14 residues. V was cut by 3 bases and J by 6 bases, with 16 bases left in between. Germline V gene data show CDR1 as SGDLS and CDR2 as YYNGEE. This CDR3 reads CASSGTTASAEQYF. The CDR3 DNA reads TGTGCCAGCAGCGGAACGACAGCTAGCGCCGAGCAGTACTTC.

The rearrangement links TRBV4-1 to TRBJ2-1; 12 nucleotides align to TRBD2. The germline gives CDR1 MGHRA, CDR2 YSYEKL. V was pared by 3 bases and J by 6 bases, with 3 bases of the junction left unmatched. This CDR3 is built from 15 residues. The DNA of the CDR3 is TGCGCCAGCAGCCATAGGACTAGCGGGGTCAATGAGCAGTTCTTC. This encodes CASSHRTSGVNEQFF.

This clone has just a few counts. The chain joins TRBV7-8 to TRBJ2-1, with D perhaps TRBD1 or TRBD2 (6 bases each). Germline V gene data show CDR1 as SGHVS and CDR2 as FQNEAQ. V gave up 3 bases and J gave up 9 bases, with 9 bases separating them. The CDR3 extends over 12 amino acids. The CDR3 DNA reads TGTGCCAGCAGCTTGGGGGGCGGTGAGCAGTTCTTC. Protein sequence: CASSLGGGEQFF.

The genes are TRBV14 and TRBJ2-5; 7 bases align to TRBD1. The J segment lost 1 base and the V segment lost 6 bases, leaving 8 bases of the junction unmatched. This CDR3 has 15 residues. Germline CDR1 SGHDN, CDR2 FVKESK. The CDR3: CASSDTGEFQETQYF. CDR3 nucleotides: TGTGCCAGCAGTGATACAGGGGAATTCCAAGAGACCCAGTACTTC.

The V call is TRBV20-1, the J call TRBJ2-3; 8 bases fit TRBD2. Germline CDR1 reads DFQATT; CDR2 reads SNEGSKA (reference sequence). This CDR3 comprises 15 residues. Trimming at V came to 3 bases and at J to 0 bases, leaving 5 bases not matched to a gene. This chain's CDR3 is CSASLAGFSTDTQYF. CDR3 sequence (DNA): TGCAGTGCTAGTCTAGCGGGCTTTAGCACAGATACGCAGTATTTT.